Listed below are T cell receptor beta chains from one sample, sequenced in a study of CD8 T cells in ankylosing spondylitis. TCRdb redid the calling of the 5' RACE reads with MiXCR, one entry per CDR3 protein. The top ten hold 6.8% of the sample, which has 200,000 to 300,000 distinct CDR3 sequences, 8% to 9.5% seen once. The material sequenced was blood, either unsorted or a sorted T cell fraction (not recorded which). The source of these receptors is a male donor with ankylosing spondylitis or in good health (not recorded which). CDR3s include the opening cysteine and the closing phenylalanine or tryptophan. The order of the fields is J gene, D gene, V gene, clone size, CDR3 protein, CDR3 DNA. The D gene is left open where the match is weak. The size entry is marked missing in some rows and otherwise reads once, few, many or a size class.

J: TRBJ2-5
D: TRBD2
V: TRBV11-2
size: -
CDR3: CASSFTSGDQETQYF
DNA: TGTGCCAGCAGCTTCACTAGCGGGGATCAAGAGACCCAGTACTTC

J: TRBJ1-1
D: -
V: TRBV19
size: -
CDR3: CASSSREYTEAFF
DNA: TGTGCCAGTAGTAGCCGGGAATACACTGAAGCTTTCTTT

J: TRBJ2-2
D: -
V: TRBV7-8
size: many
CDR3: CASSLEIGALWNTGELFF
DNA: TGTGCCAGCAGCTTAGAGATAGGGGCATTATGGAACACCGGGGAGCTGTTTTTT

J: TRBJ2-1
D: -
V: TRBV12-3/TRBV12-4
size: -
CDR3: CASSLQKKDEQFF
DNA: TGTGCCAGCAGTTTACAAAAGAAAGATGAGCAGTTCTTC

J: TRBJ1-2
D: -
V: TRBV5-1
size: many
CDR3: CASSSDGSYGYTF
DNA: TGCGCCAGCAGCTCGGACGGGAGTTATGGCTACACCTTC

J: TRBJ1-2
D: -
V: TRBV18
size: -
CDR3: CASSLIFQPRANYGYTF
DNA: TGTGCCAGCTCCCTTATTTTCCAGCCCCGAGCTAACTATGGCTACACCTTC

J: TRBJ2-5
D: -
V: TRBV6-5
size: few
CDR3: CASNQGSETQYF
DNA: TGTGCCAGCAACCAGGGTTCGGAGACCCAGTACTTC

J: TRBJ2-7
D: TRBD2
V: TRBV18
size: few
CDR3: CASSPGTSGRTSEQYF
DNA: TGTGCCAGCTCACCCGGGACTAGCGGGAGGACGTCCGAGCAGTACTTC

J: TRBJ2-1
D: -
V: TRBV5-5
size: -
CDR3: CASSLIDYQGEQFF
DNA: TGTGCCAGCAGCTTGATTGATTACCAAGGGGAGCAGTTCTTC

J: TRBJ2-7
D: TRBD1
V: TRBV6-1
size: -
CDR3: CASSRTGGLYYEQYF
DNA: TGTGCCAGCAGTCGGACAGGGGGTCTCTACTACGAGCAGTACTTC

J: TRBJ1-5
D: -
V: TRBV5-8
size: -
CDR3: CASSWGSTEISNQPQHF
DNA: TGTGCCAGCAGCTGGGGGTCGACAGAAATTAGCAATCAGCCCCAGCATTTT

J: TRBJ2-1
D: TRBD2
V: TRBV15
size: many
CDR3: CATSITSGGWNEQFF
DNA: TGTGCCACCAGCATCACTAGCGGGGGGTGGAATGAGCAGTTCTTC

J: TRBJ2-2
D: TRBD2
V: TRBV5-1
size: many
CDR3: CASSPALAGTTGELFF
DNA: TGCGCCAGCAGCCCGGCACTAGCGGGGACCACCGGGGAGCTGTTTTTT

J: TRBJ2-7
D: -
V: TRBV5-1
size: -
CDR3: CASSLDPAIEQYF
DNA: TGCGCCAGCAGCTTGGATCCGGCAATCGAGCAGTACTTC

J: TRBJ2-7
D: -
V: TRBV12-3/TRBV12-4
size: many
CDR3: CASSLMDSYEQYF
DNA: TGTGCCAGCAGTTTGATGGACTCCTACGAGCAGTACTTC

J: TRBJ2-2
D: TRBD1
V: TRBV5-6
size: many
CDR3: CASSVTGGSAGELFF
DNA: TGTGCCAGCAGCGTAACAGGGGGCAGTGCCGGGGAGCTGTTTTTT

J: TRBJ2-5
D: -
V: TRBV20-1
size: -
CDR3: CSARLFGAVTQYF
DNA: TGCAGTGCTAGACTGTTTGGGGCAGTGACCCAGTACTTC

J: TRBJ1-1
D: TRBD1
V: TRBV20-1
size: few
CDR3: CSANDRVGTEAFF
DNA: TGCAGTGCCAACGACAGGGTTGGCACTGAAGCTTTCTTT

J: TRBJ1-3
D: -
V: TRBV7-8
size: many
CDR3: CASSFGILGGATGNTIYF
DNA: TGTGCCAGCAGCTTTGGGATCCTCGGAGGAGCGACTGGAAACACCATATATTTT

J: TRBJ1-4
D: -
V: TRBV11-2
size: many
CDR3: CASSWALGEKLFF
DNA: TGTGCCAGCAGCTGGGCATTAGGGGAAAAACTGTTTTTT

J: TRBJ2-3
D: -
V: TRBV5-1
size: many
CDR3: CASSLVGRGPDTQYF
DNA: TGCGCCAGCAGCTTGGTTGGAAGGGGCCCTGATACGCAGTATTTT

J: TRBJ2-7
D: TRBD2
V: TRBV20-1
size: many
CDR3: CSASGTSGVDSYEQYF
DNA: TGCAGTGCTAGTGGCACTAGCGGAGTAGATTCCTACGAGCAGTACTTC

J: TRBJ2-5
D: -
V: TRBV5-6
size: few
CDR3: CASSPGWETQYF
DNA: TGTGCCAGCAGCCCGGGATGGGAGACCCAGTACTTC

J: TRBJ2-6
D: -
V: TRBV18
size: -
CDR3: CASSPRAISSGANVLTF
DNA: TGTGCCAGCTCACCTCGGGCGATTTCCTCTGGGGCCAACGTCCTGACTTTC

J: TRBJ1-3
D: -
V: TRBV5-6
size: many
CDR3: CASSLGRGGSGNTIYF
DNA: TGTGCCAGCAGCTTGGGACGAGGAGGCTCTGGAAACACCATATATTTT

J: TRBJ2-1
D: -
V: TRBV7-8
size: many
CDR3: CASSPIDVEQFF
DNA: TGTGCCAGCAGTCCCATAGATGTTGAGCAGTTCTTC

J: TRBJ2-5
D: -
V: TRBV5-6
size: many
CDR3: CASSFGFGETQYF
DNA: TGTGCCAGCAGCTTTGGGTTCGGGGAGACCCAGTACTTC

J: TRBJ2-1
D: -
V: TRBV20-1
size: few
CDR3: CSAFAPQGSNEQFF
DNA: TGCAGTGCTTTCGCACCCCAGGGGTCGAATGAGCAGTTCTTC

J: TRBJ2-1
D: TRBD1
V: TRBV20-1
size: many
CDR3: CSARIPGQGHGEQFF
DNA: TGCAGTGCTAGAATACCGGGACAGGGTCATGGTGAGCAGTTCTTC

J: TRBJ2-1
D: TRBD2
V: TRBV20-1
size: many
CDR3: CSARDRTSGASWNEQFF
DNA: TGCAGTGCTAGAGATCGTACTAGCGGGGCGTCTTGGAATGAGCAGTTCTTC

J: TRBJ2-4
D: TRBD1
V: TRBV5-1
size: -
CDR3: CASSTGQGWAKNIQYF
DNA: TGCGCCAGCAGCACCGGACAGGGGTGGGCCAAAAACATTCAGTACTTC